Listed below are T cell receptor beta chains from one sample, sequenced in a study of cytomegalovirus exposure and HLA in healthy donors. Sequencing used immunoSEQ multiplex PCR; TCRdb keeps in-frame clones, though not all of them. The sample lists some 140,000 clones; approximately 71% were seen once. Input material: PBMCs. The receptors shown here come from a man aged 25 to 40 in good health and CMV-seronegative. CDR3s include the opening cysteine and the closing phenylalanine or tryptophan. D genes are given only for firm matches. Part of the rows lack a size; the others show once, few, many or a class for expanded clones.

>.|TRBD1|TRBV29-1|TRBJ1-3
CSVEGQGASGNTIYF
TGCAGCGTTGAGGGACAGGGGGCGTCAGGAAACACCATATATTTT
>.|TRBD1|TRBV19|TRBJ2-3
CASSNPGQGVDTQYF
TGTGCCAGTAGTAACCCGGGACAGGGGGTAGATACGCAGTATTTT
>.|TRBD2|TRBV6-6|TRBJ2-7
CASSAGTRPYEQYF
TGTGCCAGCAGTGCCGGGACTAGACCCTACGAGCAGTACTTC
>.|.|TRBV11-2|TRBJ2-2
CASSPWAIAGELFF
TGTGCCAGCAGCCCATGGGCGATAGCCGGGGAGCTGTTTTTT
>.|TRBD2|TRBV5-3|TRBJ2-1
CARSLDSSGSYNEQFF
TGTGCCAGAAGCTTGGATTCGAGCGGGAGCTACAATGAGCAGTTCTTC
>.|.|TRBV10-1|TRBJ2-2
CASSESTVGELFF
TGCGCCAGCAGTGAGTCAACAGTCGGGGAGCTGTTTTTT
>.|TRBD2|TRBV5-1|TRBJ2-3
CASSPGLAGTDTQYF
TGCGCCAGCAGCCCGGGACTAGCGGGCACAGATACGCAGTATTTT
>once|.|TRBV5-8|TRBJ1-1
CASSLTGNTEAFF
TGTGCCAGCAGCTTGACCGGGAACACTGAAGCTTTCTTT
>.|TRBD2|TRBV27|TRBJ2-7
CASGAGVGGYEQYF
TGTGCCAGCGGAGCGGGAGTGGGAGGATACGAGCAGTACTTC
>.|TRBD2|TRBV4-1|TRBJ2-3
CASSQDERLAATDTQYF
TGCGCCAGCAGCCAAGATGAGAGACTAGCGGCCACAGATACGCAGTATTTT
>.|TRBD2|TRBV14|TRBJ2-1
CASSQVWRLAGTNEQFF
TGTGCCAGCAGCCAGGTATGGCGCCTAGCGGGGACCAATGAGCAGTTCTTC
>.|TRBD1|TRBV12-5|TRBJ1-3
CASGLASGTGEGNTIYF
TGTGCTAGTGGTTTGGCTTCCGGGACAGGGGAAGGAAACACCATATATTTT
>.|TRBD1|TRBV5-6|TRBJ1-1
CASSRPQGARTEAFF
TGTGCCAGCAGCCGACCACAGGGGGCCAGGACTGAAGCTTTCTTT
>.|.|TRBV29-1|TRBJ2-7
CSVMRANSGLKYEQYF
TGCAGCGTGATGCGGGCTAACTCTGGATTAAAATACGAGCAGTACTTC
>.|TRBD1|TRBV27|TRBJ1-1
CASSPTLGTGNTEAFF
TGTGCCAGCAGTCCAACTCTCGGGACAGGCAACACTGAAGCTTTCTTT
>few|TRBD2|TRBV11-2|TRBJ2-7
CASSPLAGQLGRYEQYF
TGTGCCAGCAGCCCCCTAGCGGGACAACTCGGTCGGTACGAGCAGTACTTC
>.|.|TRBV11-2|TRBJ2-5
CASSHWTERRETQYF
TGTGCCAGCAGCCATTGGACTGAGAGGCGAGAGACCCAGTACTTC
>.|TRBD1|TRBV29-1|TRBJ2-3
CSVEPGQGLYF
TGCAGCGTTGAACCGGGACAGGGATTGTATTTT
>.|TRBD1|TRBV4-2|TRBJ2-7
CASSQEGQGAGSYEQYF
TGTGCCAGCAGCCAAGAGGGACAGGGGGCCGGGTCCTACGAGCAGTACTTC
>.|TRBD1|TRBV9|TRBJ2-7
CASSVRPGTGTYEQYF
TGTGCCAGCAGCGTCCGGCCCGGGACAGGGACCTACGAGCAGTACTTC
>.|TRBD1|TRBV15|TRBJ1-1
CATTFDRDDSEAFF
TGTGCCACCACCTTTGACAGGGATGACTCTGAAGCTTTCTTT
>.|.|TRBV6-1|TRBJ2-2
CASSEPRGTGELFF
TGTGCCAGCAGTGAACCTAGGGGCACCGGGGAGCTGTTTTTT
>few|.|TRBV12-5|TRBJ2-3
CASGLVIGQLADTQYF
TGTGCTAGTGGTTTGGTAATCGGACAGCTCGCAGATACGCAGTATTTT
>.|TRBD2|TRBV2|TRBJ2-7
CASSERLAGAYEQYF
TGTGCCAGCAGTGAAAGGCTAGCGGGGGCGTACGAGCAGTACTTC
>.|.|TRBV6-5|TRBJ1-1
CASSIRGATEAFF
TGTGCCAGCAGCATCAGGGGTGCCACTGAAGCTTTCTTT
>once|TRBD1|TRBV18|TRBJ2-5
CASSPKGQGFRETQYF
TGTGCCAGCTCACCAAAGGGACAGGGTTTCCGAGAGACCCAGTACTTC
>.|.|TRBV25-1|TRBJ1-4
CASSERQGNEKLFF
TGTGCCAGCAGTGAGAGGCAGGGTAATGAAAAACTGTTTTTT
>.|TRBD1|TRBV6-5|TRBJ1-1
CASSFRQGWGTEAFF
TGTGCCAGCAGTTTTAGACAGGGATGGGGCACTGAAGCTTTCTTT
>.|.|TRBV7-9|TRBJ2-5
CASSTTTSETQYF
TGTGCCAGCAGCACAACAACCTCGGAGACCCAGTACTTC
>.|TRBD1|TRBV4-1|TRBJ1-5
CASSQGFRGVGNQPQHF
TGCGCCAGCAGCCAAGGCTTCAGGGGGGTGGGCAATCAGCCCCAGCATTTT
>.|.|TRBV18|TRBJ1-5
CASSPSDTNQPQHF
TGTGCCAGCTCACCATCAGACACCAATCAGCCCCAGCATTTT
>.|TRBD2|TRBV5-6|TRBJ2-3
CASSSGTSGSTDTQYF
TGTGCCAGCAGCTCCGGGACTAGCGGTAGCACAGATACGCAGTATTTT
>few|.|TRBV29-1|TRBJ2-6
CSVALLGANVLTF
TGCAGCGTCGCGCTGCTCGGGGCCAACGTCCTGACTTTC
>few|.|TRBV19|TRBJ1-5
CASSIAVSNQPQHF
TGTGCCAGTAGTATTGCGGTGAGCAATCAGCCCCAGCATTTT
>few|TRBD2|TRBV5-1|TRBJ2-5
CASSFASGEETQYF
TGCGCCAGCAGCTTTGCTAGCGGGGAGGAGACCCAGTACTTC
>.|.|TRBV6-1|TRBJ2-7
CASSEGGYEQYF
TGTGCCAGCAGTGAAGGCGGCTACGAGCAGTACTTC
>few|TRBD1|TRBV19|TRBJ2-2
CASGTGGTGELFF
TGTGCCAGTGGTACAGGGGGCACCGGGGAGCTGTTTTTT
>once|.|TRBV5-1|TRBJ1-1
CASSLQGSLNTEAFF
TGCGCCAGCAGCTTGCAGGGGTCCCTGAACACTGAAGCTTTCTTT
>.|TRBD1|TRBV5-1|TRBJ2-6
CASNPHPTGDGANVLTF
TGCGCCAGCAACCCACACCCAACAGGGGACGGGGCCAACGTCCTGACTTTC
>.|.|TRBV6-5|TRBJ1-1
CASSYTPRGTEAFF
TGTGCCAGCAGTTACACGCCCAGGGGCACTGAAGCTTTCTTT
>.|.|TRBV7-9|TRBJ2-7
CASSLGQGFIHEQYF
TGTGCCAGCAGCTTAGGCCAGGGATTCATCCACGAGCAGTACTTC
>few|.|TRBV5-6|TRBJ1-1
CASSRGGFGEAFF
TGTGCCAGCAGCCGGGGGGGGTTTGGCGAAGCTTTCTTT
>.|.|TRBV18|TRBJ2-2
CASSLDDSRLFF
TGTGCCAGCTCACTTGATGACAGTAGGCTGTTTTTT
>.|.|TRBV2|TRBJ2-2
CASSGTGPAGELFF
TGTGCCAGCAGTGGGACTGGCCCGGCCGGGGAGCTGTTTTTT
>.|.|TRBV2|TRBJ1-4
CASRTGEKLFF
TGTGCCAGCAGAACAGGTGAAAAACTGTTTTTT
>.|TRBD2|TRBV10-3|TRBJ2-7
CAISDPAGVPYEQYF
TGTGCCATCAGTGATCCGGCGGGAGTGCCCTACGAGCAGTACTTC
>.|.|TRBV19|TRBJ2-1
CASSIGGGDHEQFF
TGTGCCAGTAGTATAGGTGGAGGGGATCATGAGCAGTTCTTC
>.|.|TRBV5-1|TRBJ2-2
CASTSGERNTGELFF
TGCGCCAGCACTTCAGGGGAAAGGAACACCGGGGAGCTGTTTTTT
>.|TRBD2|TRBV5-4|TRBJ2-3
CASSRSSGSTDTQYF
TGTGCCAGCAGCCGCTCTAGCGGGAGCACAGATACGCAGTATTTT
>.|TRBD2|TRBV11-2|TRBJ2-1
CASSLDRGLGTYNEQFF
TGTGCCAGCAGCTTAGATCGAGGACTAGGGACCTACAATGAGCAGTTCTTC
>.|.|TRBV6-4|TRBJ1-2
CASSVSGGGGYTF
TGTGCCAGCAGTGTCTCTGGGGGAGGCGGCTACACCTTC
>few|.|TRBV7-3|TRBJ2-5
CASSPHPRETQYF
TGTGCCAGCAGCCCCCATCCTCGGGAGACCCAGTACTTC
>.|TRBD1|TRBV5-6|TRBJ1-1
CASSGRQGAGDTEAFF
TGTGCCAGCAGCGGACGACAGGGGGCAGGAGACACTGAAGCTTTCTTT